The T cell receptor beta chain described here comes from a study of blood T cell repertoires in COVID-19. Study-wide context: T cells, B-cell-depleted T cells, or PBMCs supplied cDNA or gDNA.

Per the original methods: Reference gene primer amplification yielded estimated nucleated cell counts. Sequenced by immunoSEQ multiplex PCR; TCRdb stores in-frame clones only, minus some. That table gives V, J and clone size, and the DNA gave D and trimming. The table shows about 310,000 clones, with about 90% occurring only once. This clone appeared a single time. Sequencing input: peripheral blood. This TCR derives from a middle-aged woman with COVID-19, enrolled during active disease.

The CDR3 region is CASSMGKGATYGYTF. In DNA form, the CDR3 reads TGTGCCAGTAGTATGGGGAAGGGGGCGACCTATGGCTACACCTTC. The chain joins TRBV19 to TRBJ1-2; 7 nucleotides align to TRBD1. Germline V gene lookup returns CDR1 LNHDA and CDR2 SQIVND (reference sequence). The CDR3 contains 15 residues. With V trimmed by 3 bases and J by 4 bases, 8 bases remained unmatched.